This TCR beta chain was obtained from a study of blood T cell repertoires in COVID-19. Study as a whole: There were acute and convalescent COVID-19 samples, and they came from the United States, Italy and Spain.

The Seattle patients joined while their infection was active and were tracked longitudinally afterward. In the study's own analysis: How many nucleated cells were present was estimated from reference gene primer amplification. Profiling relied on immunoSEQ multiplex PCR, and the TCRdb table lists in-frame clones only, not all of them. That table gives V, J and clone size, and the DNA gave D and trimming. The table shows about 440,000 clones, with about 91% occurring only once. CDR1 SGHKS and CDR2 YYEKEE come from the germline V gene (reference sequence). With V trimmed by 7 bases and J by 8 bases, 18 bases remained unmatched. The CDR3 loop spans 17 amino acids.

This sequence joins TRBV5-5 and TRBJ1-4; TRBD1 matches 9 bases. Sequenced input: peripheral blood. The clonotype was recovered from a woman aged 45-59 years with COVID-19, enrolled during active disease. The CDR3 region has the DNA TGTGCCAGCCGACCCAATGAAAGAGGGACAGGGATCGAAAAACTGTTTTTT. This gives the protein CASRPNERGTGIEKLFF.